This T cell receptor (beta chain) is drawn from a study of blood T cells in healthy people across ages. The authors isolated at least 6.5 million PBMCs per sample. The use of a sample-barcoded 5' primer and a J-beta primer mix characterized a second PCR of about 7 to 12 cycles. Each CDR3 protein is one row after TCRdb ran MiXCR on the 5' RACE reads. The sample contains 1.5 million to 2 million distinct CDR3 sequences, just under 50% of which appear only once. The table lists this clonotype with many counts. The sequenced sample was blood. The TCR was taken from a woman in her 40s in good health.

The CDR3 coding sequence is TGTGCCAGCAGCCGGGACAGTTATAATTCACCCCTCCACTTT. As protein: CASSRDSYNSPLHF. V and J are TRBV7-2 and TRBJ1-6; TRBD1 aligns across 7 bases. Trimming at V came to 5 bases and at J to 4 bases, leaving 2 bases not matched to a gene. Germline V gene lookup returns CDR1 SGHTA and CDR2 FQGNSA. CDR3 length equals 14 residues.